Sequencing of this T cell receptor (beta chain) was carried out in a study of blood T cells in healthy people across ages. Sample donors were healthy Caucasian individuals that came from Russia, aged 6 to 90. Study-wide results and caveats: TCR beta diversity tracked closely with naive T cell percentage. Without sorted subsets, naive and antigen-experienced compartments could not be conclusively compared. Versus aged donors, long-lived donors had higher diversity and more naive CD4+ cells.

Trimming took 8 bases from V and 4 from J; bases not matched to a gene: 5. Germline V gives CDR1 SNHLY, CDR2 FYNNEI. The CDR3 length is 13 residues. The use of a sample-barcoded 5' primer and a J-beta primer mix characterized a second PCR of roughly 7 to 12 cycles. Each CDR3 protein gets one entry after TCRdb re-called the 5' RACE reads with MiXCR. The profile shows roughly 790,000 distinct CDR3 sequences, around 46% of them singletons. A remark on this clonotype: Its antigen is currently unknown.

This TCR came from a woman aged 60-75 years in good health. The sample taken for sequencing was blood. This sequence joins TRBV2 and TRBJ2-7; 10 nucleotides align to TRBD1. CDR3 amino acids: CASARTGGYEQYF. The CDR3 region has the DNA TGTGCCAGCGCTAGGACAGGGGGGTACGAGCAGTACTTC.